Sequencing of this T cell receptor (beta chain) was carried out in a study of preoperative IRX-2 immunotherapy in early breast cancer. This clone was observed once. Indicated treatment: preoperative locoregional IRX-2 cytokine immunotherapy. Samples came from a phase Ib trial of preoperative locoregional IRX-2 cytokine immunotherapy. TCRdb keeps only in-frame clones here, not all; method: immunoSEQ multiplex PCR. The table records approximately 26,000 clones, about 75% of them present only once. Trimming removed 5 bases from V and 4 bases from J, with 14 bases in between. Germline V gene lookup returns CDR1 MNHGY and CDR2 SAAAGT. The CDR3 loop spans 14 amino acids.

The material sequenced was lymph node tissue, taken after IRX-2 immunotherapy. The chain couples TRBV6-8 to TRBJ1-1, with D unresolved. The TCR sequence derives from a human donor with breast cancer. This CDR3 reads CASSDGGKGTEAFF. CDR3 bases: TGTGCCAGCAGTGACGGCGGGAAGGGCACTGAAGCTTTCTTT.